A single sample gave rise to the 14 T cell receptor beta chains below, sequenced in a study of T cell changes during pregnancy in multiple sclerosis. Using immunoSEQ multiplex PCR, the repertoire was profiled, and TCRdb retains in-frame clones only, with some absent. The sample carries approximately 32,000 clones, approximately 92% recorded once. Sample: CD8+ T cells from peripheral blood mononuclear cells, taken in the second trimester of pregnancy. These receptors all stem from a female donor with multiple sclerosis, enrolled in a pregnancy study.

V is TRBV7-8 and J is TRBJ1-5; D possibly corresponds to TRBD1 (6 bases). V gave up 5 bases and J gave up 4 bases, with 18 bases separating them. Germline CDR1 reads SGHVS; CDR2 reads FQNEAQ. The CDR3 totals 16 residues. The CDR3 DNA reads TGTGCCAGCAGCAAATCGGGGAGGGGGGCAAATCAGCCCCAGCATTTT. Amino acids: CASSKSGRGANQPQHF.

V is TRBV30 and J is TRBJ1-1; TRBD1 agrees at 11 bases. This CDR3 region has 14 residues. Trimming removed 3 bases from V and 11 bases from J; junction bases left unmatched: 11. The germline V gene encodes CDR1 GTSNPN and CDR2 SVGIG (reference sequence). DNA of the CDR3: TGTGCCTGGAGGGGGACAGGGGGAAAAAAGTATGCTTTCTTT. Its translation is CAWRGTGGKKYAFF.

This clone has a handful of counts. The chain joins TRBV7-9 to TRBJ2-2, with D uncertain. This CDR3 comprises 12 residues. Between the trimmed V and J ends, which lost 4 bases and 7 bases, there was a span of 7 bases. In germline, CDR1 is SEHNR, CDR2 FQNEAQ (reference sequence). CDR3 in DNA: TGTGCCAGCAGCTCAGACATCGGGGAGCTGTTTTTT. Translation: CASSSDIGELFF. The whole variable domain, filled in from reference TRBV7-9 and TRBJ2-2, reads DTGVSQNPRHKITKRGQNVTFRCDPISEHNRLYWYRQTLGQGPEFLTYFQNEAQLEKSRLLSDRFSAERPKGSFSTLEIQRTEQGDSAMYLCASSSDIGELFFGEGSRLTVL.

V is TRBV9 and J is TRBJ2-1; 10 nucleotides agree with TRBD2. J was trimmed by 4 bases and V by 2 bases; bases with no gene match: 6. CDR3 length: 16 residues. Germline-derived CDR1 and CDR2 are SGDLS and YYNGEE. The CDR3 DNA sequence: TGTGCCAGCAGCGTGGCAAGCGGGGGGGTTTACAATGAGCAGTTCTTC. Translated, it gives CASSVASGGVYNEQFF.

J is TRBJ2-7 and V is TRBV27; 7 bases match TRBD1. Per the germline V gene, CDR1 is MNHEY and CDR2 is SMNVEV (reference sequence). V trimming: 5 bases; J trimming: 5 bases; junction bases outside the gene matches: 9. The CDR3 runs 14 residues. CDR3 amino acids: CASSPRAGGNEQYF. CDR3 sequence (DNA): TGTGCCAGCAGTCCGCGGGCAGGGGGAAACGAGCAGTACTTC.

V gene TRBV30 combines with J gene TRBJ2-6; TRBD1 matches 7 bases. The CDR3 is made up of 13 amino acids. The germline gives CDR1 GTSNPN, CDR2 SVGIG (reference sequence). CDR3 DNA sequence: TGTGCTATGACAGGGCTTGGGGCCAACGTCCTGACTTTC. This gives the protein CAMTGLGANVLTF.

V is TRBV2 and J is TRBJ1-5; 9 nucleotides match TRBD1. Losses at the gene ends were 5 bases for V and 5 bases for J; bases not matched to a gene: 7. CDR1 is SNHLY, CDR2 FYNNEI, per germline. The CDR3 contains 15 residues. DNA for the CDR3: TGTGCCAGCAGTCTTATTGGGACAGGGTATCAGCCCCAGCATTTT. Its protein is CASSLIGTGYQPQHF.

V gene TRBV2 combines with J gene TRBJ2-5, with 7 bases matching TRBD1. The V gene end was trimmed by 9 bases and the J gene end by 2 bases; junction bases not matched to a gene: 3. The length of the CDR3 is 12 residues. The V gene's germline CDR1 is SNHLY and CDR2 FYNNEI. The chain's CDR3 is CARGTAQETQYF. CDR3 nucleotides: TGTGCCAGAGGGACAGCTCAAGAGACCCAGTACTTC.

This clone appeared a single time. The CDR3 spells CASSPQGRNGYTF. The DNA for the CDR3 is TGTGCCAGCAGTCCACAGGGGAGGAATGGCTACACCTTC. The chain combines TRBV25-1 with TRBJ1-2, with TRBD1 matching over 7 bases. The V segment lost 5 bases and the J segment 6 bases; nucleotides outside the gene matches: 6. The V gene's germline CDR1 is MGHDK and CDR2 SYGVNS. The CDR3 contains 13 residues.

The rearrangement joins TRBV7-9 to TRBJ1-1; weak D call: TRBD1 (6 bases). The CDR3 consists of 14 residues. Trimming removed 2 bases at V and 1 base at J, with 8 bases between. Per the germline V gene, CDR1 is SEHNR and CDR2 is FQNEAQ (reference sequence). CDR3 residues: CASSLSTGNTEAFF. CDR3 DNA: TGTGCCAGCAGCTTATCGACAGGGAACACTGAAGCTTTCTTT.

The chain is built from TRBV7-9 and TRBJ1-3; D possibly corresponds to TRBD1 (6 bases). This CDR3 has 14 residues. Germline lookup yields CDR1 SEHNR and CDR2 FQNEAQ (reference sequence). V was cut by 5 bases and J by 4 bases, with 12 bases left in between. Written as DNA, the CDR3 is TGTGCCAGCAGCGGAGGACAGTACGGAAACACCATATATTTT. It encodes CASSGGQYGNTIYF.

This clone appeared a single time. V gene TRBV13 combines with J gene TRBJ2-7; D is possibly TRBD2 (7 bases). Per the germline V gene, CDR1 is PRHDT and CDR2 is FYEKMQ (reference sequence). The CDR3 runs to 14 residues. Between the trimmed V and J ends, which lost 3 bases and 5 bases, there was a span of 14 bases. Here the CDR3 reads CASSLGGTSHEQYF. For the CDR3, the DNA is TGTGCCAGCAGCTTGGGAGGGACAAGCCACGAGCAGTACTTC. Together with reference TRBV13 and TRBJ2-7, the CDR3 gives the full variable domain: AAGVIQSPRHLIKEKRETATLKCYPIPRHDTVYWYQQGPGQDPQFLISFYEKMQSDKGSIPDRFSAQQFSDYHSELNMSSLELGDSALYFCASSLGGTSHEQYFGPGTRLTVT.

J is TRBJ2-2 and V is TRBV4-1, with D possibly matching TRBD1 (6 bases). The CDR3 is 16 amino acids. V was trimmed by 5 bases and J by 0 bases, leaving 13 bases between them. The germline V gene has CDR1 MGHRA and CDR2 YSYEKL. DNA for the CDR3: TGCGCCAGCAGCTTGGGGGCCACCACGAACACCGGGGAGCTGTTTTTT. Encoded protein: CASSLGATTNTGELFF.

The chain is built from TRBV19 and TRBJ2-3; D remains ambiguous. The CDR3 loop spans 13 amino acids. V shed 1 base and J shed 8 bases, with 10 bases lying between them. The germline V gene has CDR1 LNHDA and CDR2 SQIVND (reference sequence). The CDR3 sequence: CASSIGGQRTQYF. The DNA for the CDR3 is TGTGCCAGTAGTATAGGAGGTCAGCGTACGCAGTATTTT.